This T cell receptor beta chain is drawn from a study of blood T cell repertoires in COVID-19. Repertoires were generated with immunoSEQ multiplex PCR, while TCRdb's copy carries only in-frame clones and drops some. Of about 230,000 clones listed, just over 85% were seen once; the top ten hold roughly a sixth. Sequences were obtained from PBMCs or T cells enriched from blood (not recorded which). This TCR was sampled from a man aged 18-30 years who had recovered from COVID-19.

The CDR3 bases are TGTGCCAGCAGTTACACTTCTAGCGCCAGCACAGATACGCAGTATTTT. It yields the protein CASSYTSSASTDTQYF. V usage is TRBV6-5 and J usage is TRBJ2-3, with D maybe TRBD2 (6 bases). Germline V gene data show CDR1 as MNHEY and CDR2 as SVGAGI. The CDR3 is 16 amino acids. V shed 2 bases and J shed 0 bases, with 12 bases lying between them.